This T cell receptor (beta chain) was found in a study of blood T cells in healthy people across ages. The germline V and J ends were trimmed by 2 bases and 8 bases, with 7 bases remaining between them. Germline V gene lookup returns CDR1 ENHRY and CDR2 SYGVKD. The CDR3 has 12 residues. A sample-barcoded 5' primer and a J-beta primer mix were used in a second PCR of about 7 to 12 cycles. The authors tagged each cDNA molecule using a template-switch adaptor with 12 random nucleotides. In TCRdb, the 5' RACE reads were re-called with MiXCR into one record per CDR3 protein. The sample lists 910,000 or so distinct CDR3 sequences; roughly 51% were seen once.

The sample taken for sequencing was blood. The receptor's source is a woman aged 55-69 years in good health. The chain links TRBV10-3 to TRBJ2-1; no clear D gene. CDR3 nucleotide sequence: TGTGCCATCAGTGAGCGTGGGGATGAGCAGTTCTTC. This codes for CAISERGDEQFF.